The sample holds a few counts of the clone carrying this TCR beta chain. This sample stems from a study of blood T cells in healthy people across ages. With a J-beta primer mix and a sample-barcoded 5' primer, a second PCR ran about 7 to 11 cycles. At least 2.5 million CDR3-containing paired-end reads were obtained per sample. From the 5' RACE reads, TCRdb called clonotypes with MiXCR, one entry per CDR3 protein. The table records around 940,000 distinct CDR3 sequences, roughly half of them present only once. V was shortened by 3 bases and J by 2 bases, with 14 bases between the two germline ends. In germline, CDR1 is MDHEN, CDR2 SYDVKM. The CDR3 is 16 amino acids.

What was sequenced was blood. The chain joins TRBV28 to TRBJ2-4, with a tentative D call TRBD2 (5 bases). The TCR was taken from a woman aged 60 to 75 in good health. The CDR3 DNA follows: TGTGCCAGCAGTTTCTTAGGGAGCCCCTCCAAAAACATTCAGTACTTC. Residues: CASSFLGSPSKNIQYF. Supplemented by reference TRBV28 and TRBJ2-4, the full variable domain reads DVKVTQSSRYLVKRTGEKVFLECVQDMDHENMFWYRQDPGLGLRLIYFSYDVKMKEKGDIPEGYSVSREKKERFSLILESASTNQTSMYLCASSFLGSPSKNIQYFGAGTRLSVL.